The rows below give T cell receptor beta chains drawn from one sample of a study of blood T cell repertoires in COVID-19. Sequenced by immunoSEQ multiplex PCR; TCRdb stores in-frame clones only, minus some. The sample includes just over 650,000 clones, 90% seen only once; the top ten take approximately 0.3%. The sample taken for sequencing was peripheral blood. Receptor source: a woman between 18 and 30 years old with acute or convalescent COVID-19. The CDR3 runs from the conserved cysteine through the conserved F or W. The D gene is left open where the match is weak. The size field is filled for only some rows; it gives once, few, many or a size class.

V,J,D,length,size,CDR3,DNA
TRBV19,TRBJ1-4,.,12,.,CASSMAGAQLFF,TGTGCCAGTAGTATGGCAGGGGCGCAACTGTTTTTT
TRBV21-1,TRBJ2-7,.,14,once,CASSKGNRQDEQYF,TGTGCCAGCAGCAAGGGAAACAGGCAGGACGAGCAGTACTTC
TRBV19,TRBJ1-4,.,15,.,CASSIDRDWGEKLFF,TGTGCCAGTAGTATTGACCGGGACTGGGGGGAAAAACTGTTTTTT
TRBV7-7,TRBJ2-5,TRBD2,16,.,CASSLVVAGGQETQYF,TGTGCCAGCAGCTTAGTGGTAGCGGGGGGACAAGAGACCCAGTACTTC
TRBV19,TRBJ1-6,TRBD1,19,.,CASTSHPPGGATYNSPLHF,TGTGCCAGTACCTCGCACCCCCCAGGGGGCGCCACCTATAATTCACCCCTCCACTTT
TRBV7-9,TRBJ1-6,.,18,.,CASRPDRQGLSYNSPLHF,TGTGCCAGCAGGCCAGACAGACAAGGGCTCTCCTATAATTCACCCCTCCACTTT
TRBV5-1,TRBJ1-1,.,16,.,CASSLQEGRENTEAFF,TGCGCCAGCAGCCTACAGGAGGGCAGGGAGAACACTGAAGCTTTCTTT
TRBV5-4,TRBJ2-2,TRBD2,13,.,CASSWGGTGELFF,TGTGCCAGCAGTTGGGGGGGCACCGGGGAGCTGTTTTTT
TRBV30,TRBJ1-1,TRBD1,15,.,CAWNLRGQVKDEAFF,TGTGCCTGGAACCTCAGGGGGCAGGTTAAGGATGAAGCTTTCTTT
TRBV9,TRBJ1-5,.,15,few,CASSVDLGVGQPQHF,TGTGCCAGCAGCGTAGATCTAGGGGTGGGGCAGCCCCAGCATTTT
TRBV29-1,TRBJ1-1,.,12,.,CSVDLFGSEAFF,TGCAGCGTTGACCTCTTCGGTAGTGAAGCTTTCTTT
TRBV5-3,TRBJ1-2,TRBD1,14,.,CARRQQGAGYGYTF,TGTGCCAGAAGGCAACAGGGGGCAGGCTATGGCTACACCTTC
TRBV3-1/TRBV3-2,TRBJ1-4,TRBD1,14,.,CASSRQGINEKLFF,TGTGCCAGCAGTCGACAGGGAATAAATGAAAAACTGTTTTTT
TRBV4-1,TRBJ2-7,TRBD2,16,.,CASSLIGGLKNYEQYF,TGCGCCAGCAGCCTTATCGGGGGACTAAAGAATTACGAGCAGTACTTC
TRBV6-6,TRBJ1-5,TRBD1,16,.,CASSYRQGGGNQPQHF,TGTGCCAGCAGTTACCGACAGGGGGGCGGCAATCAGCCCCAGCATTTT
TRBV7-2,TRBJ1-2,TRBD1,13,few,CASSYDREYGYTF,TGTGCCAGCAGCTATGACAGGGAGTATGGCTACACCTTC
TRBV27,TRBJ1-2,.,14,.,CASSLLPGLNGYTF,TGTGCCAGCAGTTTATTACCAGGGTTGAATGGCTACACCTTC
TRBV7-2,TRBJ2-7,.,14,.,CASSPPGKAYEQYF,TGTGCCAGCAGCCCGCCGGGGAAGGCCTACGAGCAGTACTTC
TRBV3-1/TRBV3-2,TRBJ1-1,TRBD1,17,.,CASSRRDRGFDNTEAFF,TGTGCCAGCAGCCGACGGGACAGGGGGTTTGATAACACTGAAGCTTTCTTT
TRBV28,TRBJ2-3,TRBD1,14,.,CASTMDRVGYTQYF,TGTGCCAGCACGATGGACAGGGTTGGGTATACGCAGTATTTT
TRBV6-2/TRBV6-3,TRBJ1-1,.,13,.,CASSNRDSTEAFF,TGTGCCAGCAGTAACCGGGATTCCACTGAAGCTTTCTTT
TRBV7-2,TRBJ2-1,.,12,.,CASRLGGGLPVF,TGTGCCAGCAGACTAGGGGGGGGGCTGCCGGTCTTC
TRBV5-4,TRBJ1-2,TRBD1,15,.,CASSLGQGQGVGYTF,TGTGCCAGCAGCTTGGGCCAGGGACAGGGTGTCGGCTACACCTTC
TRBV4-1,TRBJ1-6,.,16,.,CASSQVVAVTNSPLHF,TGCGCCAGCAGCCAAGTAGTTGCCGTGACAAATTCACCCCTCCACTTT
TRBV18,TRBJ1-6,TRBD1,15,.,CASSPQGADNSPLHF,TGTGCCAGCTCACCTCAGGGGGCCGATAATTCACCCCTCCACTTT
TRBV6-2/TRBV6-3,TRBJ2-5,.,11,.,CASSEKETQYF,TGTGCCAGCAGCGAGAAAGAGACCCAGTACTTC
TRBV7-2,TRBJ2-6,.,17,.,CASSLVAGVSGANVLTF,TGTGCCAGCAGCTTAGTAGCAGGGGTATCTGGGGCCAACGTCCTGACTTTC
TRBV15,TRBJ1-1,TRBD1,17,.,CATSRTGFAVVNTEAFF,TGTGCCACCAGCAGGACAGGGTTTGCAGTGGTGAACACTGAAGCTTTCTTT
TRBV2,TRBJ2-1,.,16,.,CASSEALQDYHNEQFF,TGTGCCAGCAGTGAAGCGCTTCAGGACTATCACAATGAGCAGTTCTTC
TRBV25-1,TRBJ2-7,.,15,.,CASSDPTGLFYEQYF,TGTGCCAGCAGTGACCCGACCGGACTATTCTACGAGCAGTACTTC
TRBV4-1,TRBJ1-1,TRBD1,18,.,CASSPRPTERTGNTEAFF,TGCGCCAGCAGTCCACGTCCTACCGAAAGGACAGGGAACACTGAAGCTTTCTTT
TRBV24-1,TRBJ2-1,.,16,.,CATSDARRGGASEQFF,TGTGCCACCAGTGATGCCAGGCGAGGGGGGGCCAGTGAGCAGTTCTTC
TRBV6-2/TRBV6-3,TRBJ2-7,TRBD2,15,.,CASSTPGLAAYEQYF,TGTGCCAGCAGCACCCCGGGACTAGCGGCCTACGAGCAGTACTTC
TRBV30,TRBJ2-2,.,15,.,CAWKEGGLDTGELFF,TGTGCCTGGAAGGAGGGGGGGCTCGACACCGGGGAGCTGTTTTTT
TRBV19,TRBJ2-1,.,13,.,CASSIAETGKQFF,TGTGCCAGTAGTATCGCGGAAACAGGGAAGCAGTTCTTC
TRBV29-1,TRBJ2-7,.,12,.,CSVETQGNEQYF,TGCAGCGTCGAAACACAGGGAAACGAGCAGTACTTC
TRBV4-3,TRBJ2-5,.,14,.,CASSQGGGRETQYF,TGCGCCAGCAGCCAAGGCGGAGGAAGGGAGACCCAGTACTTC
TRBV12-3/TRBV12-4,TRBJ2-1,.,13,.,CASSAQQGSEQFF,TGTGCCAGCAGTGCTCAACAGGGATCTGAGCAGTTCTTC
TRBV7-2,TRBJ1-2,.,15,.,CASSLVSEWGVGYTF,TGTGCCAGCAGCTTAGTTTCGGAGTGGGGGGTTGGCTACACCTTC
TRBV19,TRBJ1-5,.,13,.,CASIPRGSGTQHF,TGTGCCAGTATACCCAGGGGATCGGGGACCCAGCATTTT
TRBV10-1,TRBJ2-2,.,15,.,CASSERGINTGELFF,TGCGCCAGCAGTGAGAGGGGGATTAACACCGGGGAGCTGTTTTTT
TRBV9,TRBJ1-4,.,15,.,CASSVVGGPGEKLFF,TGTGCCAGCAGCGTAGTGGGCGGCCCGGGGGAAAAACTGTTTTTT
TRBV19,TRBJ1-2,.,13,.,CASSSQGSYGYTF,TGTGCCAGTAGTTCCCAGGGGAGCTATGGCTACACCTTC
TRBV5-5,TRBJ1-6,.,15,.,CASSLVAAHNSPLHF,TGTGCCAGCAGCTTGGTGGCTGCCCATAATTCACCCCTCCACTTT
TRBV19,TRBJ2-7,.,14,.,CASSWGQGDDEQYF,TGTGCCAGTAGCTGGGGGCAAGGGGACGACGAGCAGTACTTC
TRBV14,TRBJ2-7,.,14,.,CASSQQEGGYEQYF,TGTGCCAGCAGCCAGCAAGAGGGAGGCTACGAGCAGTACTTC
TRBV5-6,TRBJ1-6,.,15,.,CASSLYLPYNSPLHF,TGTGCCAGCAGCTTGTATCTCCCCTATAATTCACCCCTCCACTTT
TRBV7-9,TRBJ1-4,.,13,.,CASSGTGREKLFF,TGTGCCAGCAGTGGGACGGGGAGGGAAAAACTGTTTTTT
TRBV18,TRBJ2-2,.,17,.,CASSLKPDRPNTGELFF,TGTGCCAGCTCGCTGAAACCCGACAGGCCCAACACCGGGGAGCTGTTTTTT
TRBV7-9,TRBJ2-7,TRBD1,14,.,CASSSWTGPYEQYF,TGTGCCAGCAGCTCTTGGACAGGCCCCTACGAGCAGTACTTC
TRBV7-9,TRBJ2-5,.,13,.,CASSLNGGETQYF,TGTGCCAGCAGCTTAAATGGGGGGGAGACCCAGTACTTC
TRBV5-1,TRBJ1-4,TRBD1,15,once,CASSFMEGGPEKLFF,TGCGCCAGCAGCTTTATGGAAGGGGGCCCTGAAAAACTGTTTTTT
TRBV5-1,TRBJ1-2,.,13,.,CASSLFGEGGYTF,TGCGCCAGCAGCTTGTTCGGGGAAGGTGGCTACACCTTC
TRBV30,TRBJ1-2,TRBD1,15,.,CAWSVGGKANYGYTF,TGTGCCTGGAGTGTAGGGGGCAAAGCTAACTATGGCTACACCTTC